This T cell receptor beta chain was profiled in a study of T cells in Graves' hyperthyroidism and ophthalmopathy. Hyperthyroidism patients were newly diagnosed, had disease duration under 2 months, and were aged 18 to 65 years. Orbital computed tomography, thyroid ultrasound, serum thyroxine and TRAb, and clinical symptoms together informed the diagnoses. An approximately 10 ml volume of fresh peripheral blood provided the PBMCs. About this clonotype itself: The antigen is undetermined.

Amplification of TCR beta CDR3 regions was performed using RNA transcripts as template. Primed by the HTBI set, a first-round RT-PCR was run on the TCR CDR3. TCRdb re-derived calls from the multiplex PCR reads in MiXCR, one entry per CDR3 protein. The data contain about 300,000 distinct CDR3 sequences, approximately 16% of them singletons. Notes on the study in general: Ophthalmopathy prediction by the model preceded onset by a median approximately six months.

The CDR3 is made up of 16 amino acids. Trimming left V 3 bases short and J 0 bases short, with 11 bases between. CDR1 and CDR2 from the germline V gene are KGHDR and SFDVKD. Sample: blood. The sequence came from a man aged 30 to 39 with Graves' hyperthyroidism. The chain couples TRBV24-1 to TRBJ2-1; the D gene is possibly TRBD1 (6 bases). The CDR3 sequence: CATSDPRQDSYNEQFF. The CDR3 DNA follows: TGTGCCACCAGTGATCCCCGACAGGACTCCTACAATGAGCAGTTCTTC.